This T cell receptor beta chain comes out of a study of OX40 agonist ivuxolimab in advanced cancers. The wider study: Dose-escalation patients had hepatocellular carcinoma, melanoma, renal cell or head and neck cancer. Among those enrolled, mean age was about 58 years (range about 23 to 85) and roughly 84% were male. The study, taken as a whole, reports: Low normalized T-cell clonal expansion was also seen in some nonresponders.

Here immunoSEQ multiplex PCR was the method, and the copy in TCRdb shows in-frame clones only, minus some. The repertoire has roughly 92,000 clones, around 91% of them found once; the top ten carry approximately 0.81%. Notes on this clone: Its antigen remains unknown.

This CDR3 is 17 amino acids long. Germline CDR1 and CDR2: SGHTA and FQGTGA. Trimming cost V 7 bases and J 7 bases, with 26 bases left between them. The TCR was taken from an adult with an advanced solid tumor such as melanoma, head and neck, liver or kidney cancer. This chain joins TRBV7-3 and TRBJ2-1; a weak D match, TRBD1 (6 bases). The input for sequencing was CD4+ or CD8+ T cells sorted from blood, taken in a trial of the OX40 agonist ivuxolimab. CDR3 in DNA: TGTGCCAGCAACTCCCGGGTAGGACAGACAAAGGAAAATGAGCAGTTCTTC. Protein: CASNSRVGQTKENEQFF. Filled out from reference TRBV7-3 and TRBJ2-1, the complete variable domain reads GAGVSQTPSNKVTEKGKYVELRCDPISGHTALYWYRQSLGQGPEFLIYFQGTGAADDSGLPNDRFFAVRPEGSVSTLKIQRTERGDSAVYLCASNSRVGQTKENEQFFGPGTRLTVL.